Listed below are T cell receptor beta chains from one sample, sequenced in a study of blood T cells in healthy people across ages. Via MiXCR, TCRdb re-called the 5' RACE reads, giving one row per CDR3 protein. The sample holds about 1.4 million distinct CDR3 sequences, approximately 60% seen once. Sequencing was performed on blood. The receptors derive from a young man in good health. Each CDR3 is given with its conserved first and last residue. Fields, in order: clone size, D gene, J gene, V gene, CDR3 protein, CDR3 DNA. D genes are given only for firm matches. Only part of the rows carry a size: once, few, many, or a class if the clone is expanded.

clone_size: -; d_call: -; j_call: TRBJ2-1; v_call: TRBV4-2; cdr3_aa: CASSVIGERNEQFF; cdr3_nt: TGTGCCAGCAGCGTAATCGGGGAGAGAAATGAGCAGTTCTTC
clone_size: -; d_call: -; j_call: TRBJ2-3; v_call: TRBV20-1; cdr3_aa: CSARRTNTDTQYF; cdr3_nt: TGCAGTGCTAGGAGGACTAACACAGATACGCAGTATTTT
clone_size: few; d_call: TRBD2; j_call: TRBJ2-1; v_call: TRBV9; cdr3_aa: CASSVTSGNNEQFF; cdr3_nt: TGTGCCAGCAGCGTTACTAGCGGTAACAATGAGCAGTTCTTC
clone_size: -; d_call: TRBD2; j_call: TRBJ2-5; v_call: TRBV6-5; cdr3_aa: CASSYLAGEGEETQYF; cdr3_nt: TGTGCCAGCAGTTACTTAGCGGGAGAAGGAGAAGAGACCCAGTACTTC
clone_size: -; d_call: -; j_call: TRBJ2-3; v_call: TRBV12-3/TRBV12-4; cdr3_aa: CASSFGAADTQYF; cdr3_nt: TGTGCCAGCAGTTTTGGGGCAGCAGATACGCAGTATTTT
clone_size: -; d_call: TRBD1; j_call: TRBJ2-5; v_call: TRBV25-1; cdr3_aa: CASSAGTGFQETQYF; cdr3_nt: TGTGCCAGCAGTGCCGGGACAGGGTTCCAAGAGACCCAGTACTTC
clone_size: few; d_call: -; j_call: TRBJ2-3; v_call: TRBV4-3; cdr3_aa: CASSLTLTDTQYF; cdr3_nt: TGCGCCAGCAGCCTGACACTCACAGATACGCAGTATTTT
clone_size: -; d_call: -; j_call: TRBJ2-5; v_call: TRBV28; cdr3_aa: CASSSQGMGQETQYF; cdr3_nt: TGTGCCAGCAGTTCACAGGGTATGGGCCAAGAGACCCAGTACTTC
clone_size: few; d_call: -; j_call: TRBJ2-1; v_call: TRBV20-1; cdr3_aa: CSARVGARAGQFF; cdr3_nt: TGCAGTGCTAGGGTAGGTGCCCGTGCTGGGCAGTTCTTC
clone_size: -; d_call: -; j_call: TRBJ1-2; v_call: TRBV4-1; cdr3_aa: CASSLPGRLNYGYTF; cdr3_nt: TGCGCCAGCAGCCTACCGGGACGACTGAATTATGGCTACACCTTC
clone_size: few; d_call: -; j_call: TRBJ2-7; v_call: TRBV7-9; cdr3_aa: CASSIGLLSYEQYF; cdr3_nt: TGTGCCAGCAGCATCGGACTTCTCTCCTACGAGCAGTACTTC
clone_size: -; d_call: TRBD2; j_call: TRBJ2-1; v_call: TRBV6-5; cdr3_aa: CASSYTGLAGGPNEQFF; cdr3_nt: TGTGCCAGCAGTTACACAGGACTAGCGGGGGGGCCAAATGAGCAGTTCTTC
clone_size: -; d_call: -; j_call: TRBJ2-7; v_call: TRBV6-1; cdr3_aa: CVSRVGYEQYF; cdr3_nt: TGTGTCAGCAGGGTCGGGTACGAGCAGTACTTC
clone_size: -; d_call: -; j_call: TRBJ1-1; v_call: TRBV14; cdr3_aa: CASSPAGRDTEAFF; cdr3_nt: TGTGCCAGCAGCCCTGCGGGGAGGGACACTGAAGCTTTCTTT
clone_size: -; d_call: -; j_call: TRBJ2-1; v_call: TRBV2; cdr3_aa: CASSEAQANEQFF; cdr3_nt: TGTGCCAGCAGTGAAGCGCAAGCAAATGAGCAGTTCTTC
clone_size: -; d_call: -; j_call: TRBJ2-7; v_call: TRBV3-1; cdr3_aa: CASTHRGEQYF; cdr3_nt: TGTGCCAGCACCCACCGAGGGGAGCAGTACTTC
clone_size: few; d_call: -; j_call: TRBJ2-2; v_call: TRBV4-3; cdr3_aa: CASSQVSGQLNTGELFF; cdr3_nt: TGCGCCAGCAGCCAAGTTTCGGGTCAGCTAAACACCGGGGAGCTGTTTTTT